What follows describes a single T cell receptor beta chain. This CDR3 has 13 amino acids. CDR1 and CDR2 from the germline V gene are ENHRY and SYGVKD. V was clipped by 3 bases and J by 3 bases, with 8 bases between them. The sample belongs to a study of control samples from healthy donors and cancer patients. The table came from immunoSEQ multiplex PCR; TCRdb's copy has only in-frame clones and leaves some out. The data show 170,000 or so clones, 90% to 95% seen once. Input material: blood. The J gene is TRBJ1-2, the V gene TRBV10-3; D call uncertain. This clonotype originated in a man aged 25 to 40 in good health. The CDR3, as DNA: TGTGCCATCAGTGAAACAGCTGACTATGGCTACACCTTC. It codes for CAISETADYGYTF.